A single sample is the source of the 15 T cell receptor beta chains below, sequenced in a study of Ad26.COV2.S vaccination and SARS-CoV-2 variants. Specified treatment: 19 received Ad26.COV2.S at low or high dose, single or two shots; roughly five received placebo; per-sample allocation not given. Sampling was performed 63 days after the first vaccine or placebo injection. TCRdb's table, derived via immunoSEQ multiplex PCR, lists solely in-frame clones and lacks some. In the table there are about 350,000 clones, 70% to 90% of which are singletons. This specimen was peripheral blood, taken in a trial of Ad26.COV2.S vaccine versus placebo. These receptor sequences come from a person aged 18-60 years who received the Ad26.COV2.S COVID-19 vaccine or a placebo.

The CDR3 spells CASSGGQNTDTQYF. The CDR3 nucleotides are TGTGCCAGCAGCGGGGGACAGAACACAGATACGCAGTATTTT. V usage is TRBV5-5 and J usage is TRBJ2-3; TRBD1 agrees at 7 bases. Germline V gene lookup returns CDR1 SGHKS and CDR2 YYEKEE (reference sequence). With 4 bases clipped from V and 2 bases from J, the junction kept 4 bases outside the gene matches. The CDR3 spans 14 residues. The whole variable domain, remainder taken from reference TRBV5-5 and TRBJ2-3, is DAGVTQSPTHLIKTRGQQVTLRCSPISGHKSVSWYQQVLGQGPQFIFQYYEKEERGRGNFPDRFSARQFPNYSSELNVNALLLGDSALYLCASSGGQNTDTQYFGPGTRLTVL.

The chain uses TRBV28 and TRBJ1-6, with 8 bases identical to TRBD1. V shed 2 bases, J shed 9 bases, and the junction held 15 bases outside the gene matches. CDR1 and CDR2 (germline): MDHEN, SYDVKM. CDR3 length: 18 amino acids. For the CDR3, the DNA is TGTGCCAGCAGTTTAAATGGCAGGGGGCGAGCGGGCCGTTCACCCCTCCACTTT. This translates into CASSLNGRGRAGRSPLHF.

CDR3 sequence: CASSGRGGRYEQFF. The CDR3 coding sequence is TGTGCCAGCAGTGGCAGGGGGGGGCGATATGAGCAGTTCTTC. The genes are TRBV2 and TRBJ2-1; D may correspond to TRBD1 or TRBD2 (7 bases each). The V gene's germline CDR1 is SNHLY and CDR2 FYNNEI. Trimming cost V 4 bases and J 8 bases, with 15 bases left between them. The CDR3 loop spans 14 amino acids.

A remark on this clone: The sample holds other DNA sequences that translate to the same CDR3. The chain carries TRBV5-1 and TRBJ1-2, with 10 bases fitting TRBD1. CDR1 is SGHRS, CDR2 YFSETQ, per germline. Trimming took 0 bases from V and 8 from J; bases not matched to a gene: 1. The CDR3 is made up of 13 amino acids. CDR3 nucleotide sequence: TGCGCCAGCAGCTTGGGGACAGGGGGAGGCTACACCTTC. It yields the protein CASSLGTGGGYTF. The complete variable domain, with remaining parts taken from reference TRBV5-1 and TRBJ1-2, reads KAGVTQTPRYLIKTRGQQVTLSCSPISGHRSVSWYQQTPGQGLQFLFEYFSETQRNKGNFPGRFSGRQFSNSRSEMNVSTLELGDSALYLCASSLGTGGGYTFGSGTRLTVV.

The J gene is TRBJ1-2, the V gene TRBV5-4, with TRBD1 matching over 8 bases. The CDR3 is 13 amino acids. V was clipped by 2 bases and J by 8 bases; unmatched bases: 5. Germline-derived CDR1 and CDR2 are SGHNT and YYREEE (reference sequence). CDR3 sequence reads: CASSLQGGWGYTF. The CDR3 DNA is TGTGCCAGCAGCTTACAGGGGGGCTGGGGCTACACCTTC.

This clone appeared a few times. V usage is TRBV7-3 and J usage is TRBJ2-7; D may be TRBD1 or TRBD2 (5 bases each). This CDR3 region has 15 residues. The germline gives CDR1 SGHTA, CDR2 FQGTGA. V shed 4 bases and J shed 1 base, with 14 bases lying between them. The CDR3 region has the DNA TGTGCCAGCAGCTCCTCCGGGGCAGTGTCCTACGAGCAGTACTTC. Its translation is CASSSSGAVSYEQYF.

V usage is TRBV7-3 and J usage is TRBJ2-7; D gene unclear. This CDR3 comprises 13 residues. Germline V gene data show CDR1 as SGHTA and CDR2 as FQGTGA. V gave up 2 bases and J gave up 2 bases, with 7 bases separating them. The CDR3 bases are TGTGCCAGCAGCTTAGACATTACCTACGAGCAGTACTTC. It yields the protein CASSLDITYEQYF.

The CDR3 DNA is TGCAGCGTTGAGGGAGGGACAGCCAACACTGAAGCTTTCTTT. Encoded protein: CSVEGGTANTEAFF. The chain combines TRBV29-1 with TRBJ1-1; 7 bases agree with TRBD1. Germline V gene lookup returns CDR1 SQVTM and CDR2 ANQGSEA. The CDR3 contains 14 residues. With 3 bases clipped from V and 2 bases from J, the junction kept 6 bases outside the gene matches.

The sample holds a few counts of this clone. The chain links TRBV11-2 to TRBJ2-5; 8 bases match TRBD2. CDR1 is SGHAT and CDR2 is FQNNGV in the germline V gene. The CDR3 is 15 amino acids. J gave up 5 bases and V 5 bases, and 10 bases lay outside the gene matches. The CDR3 loop reads CASSLALGTRETQYF. The CDR3 DNA reads as TGTGCCAGCAGCCTCGCTTTAGGGACTAGGGAGACCCAGTACTTC.

This chain connects TRBV5-4 to TRBJ2-2, with 8 positions matching TRBD2. Unmatched junction bases numbered 2, after V lost 4 bases and J lost 6 bases. Per the germline V gene, CDR1 is SGHNT and CDR2 is YYREEE (reference sequence). The CDR3 runs to 13 residues. CDR3 protein: CASSREGSGELFF. CDR3 sequence (DNA): TGTGCCAGCAGCCGGGAGGGATCCGGGGAGCTGTTTTTT.

This chain uses TRBV6-2 or TRBV6-3 with TRBJ2-5, with D perhaps matching TRBD2 (5 bases). Germline loops: CDR1 MNHEY, CDR2 SVGEGT. The CDR3 is 14 residues long. The ends were cut back, 2 bases at V and 5 bases at J, with 12 bases in the middle. CDR3 DNA sequence: TGTGCCAGCAGTTACCAAGCTAGCAGGGAGACCCAGTACTTC. Translated, it gives CASSYQASRETQYF.

This clone was seen only a few times. V and J are TRBV4-1 and TRBJ1-2, with D possibly being TRBD1 (6 bases). The CDR3 extends over 16 amino acids. The ends were cut back, 4 bases at V and 4 bases at J, with 19 bases in the middle. Germline CDR1 MGHRA, CDR2 YSYEKL. CDR3 loop: CASSPITGSRVYGYTF. In DNA, the CDR3 is TGCGCCAGCAGCCCTATAACAGGGTCACGAGTCTATGGCTACACCTTC.

This clone was counted once. V gene TRBV7-3 combines with J gene TRBJ2-2; D possibly corresponds to TRBD2 (6 bases). From germline, CDR1 is SGHTA and CDR2 FQGTGA. This CDR3 spans 15 amino acids. V was pared by 4 bases and J by 6 bases, with 15 bases between. The CDR3 sequence is CASSSPGGRSGELFF. The CDR3 DNA reads as TGTGCCAGCAGCTCACCCGGAGGGCGGTCCGGGGAGCTGTTTTTT.

The V and J genes are TRBV27 and TRBJ2-7, with 7 bases fitting TRBD1. With V trimmed by 5 bases and J by 2 bases, 6 bases remained unmatched. From germline, CDR1 is MNHEY and CDR2 SMNVEV (reference sequence). The CDR3 spans 14 residues. CDR3 sequence reads: CASSPKTGTYEQYF. The CDR3 coding sequence is TGTGCCAGCAGTCCGAAGACAGGGACCTACGAGCAGTACTTC.

The chain employs TRBV6-2 or TRBV6-3 and TRBJ1-5; 7 nucleotides align to TRBD1. The CDR3 extends over 17 amino acids. V lost 5 bases, J lost 7 bases, and 17 bases stayed unmatched. CDR1 is MNHEY, CDR2 SVGEGT, per germline. Written as DNA, the CDR3 is TGTGCCAGCAGTCGGGGACAGCGTTGGGACCCCAGCCAGCCCCAGCATTTT. Translation: CASSRGQRWDPSQPQHF.